Below are 19 T cell receptor beta chains sequenced from a single sample in a study of T cell repertoires in cytomegalovirus infection. TCRdb re-called the reads through MiXCR, storing one row per CDR3 protein. The sample lists fewer than 950,000 distinct CDR3 sequences; approximately 32% were seen once. These TCRs' antigens remain unknown. This specimen was cultured CD8+ T cells from PBMCs, taken from culture after CMV antigen stimulation. The receptors stem from a human donor in good health (CMV status not recorded). Some clones in this sample may be carry-over from other donors' samples.

V is TRBV15 and J is TRBJ1-5; no reliable D call. This CDR3 comprises 12 residues. Trimming took off 1 base at V and 8 bases at J, with 6 bases between the two ends. Looked up from germline, CDR1 is LNHNV and CDR2 is YYDKDF (reference sequence). CDR3 amino acids: CATSRGSEPQHF. The CDR3 DNA is TGTGCCACCAGCAGAGGATCGGAGCCCCAGCATTTT.

This chain uses TRBV5-6 with TRBJ1-2; no clear D. The germline CDR1 and CDR2 sequences are SGHDT and YYEEEE. This CDR3 is built from 14 residues. Trimming stripped 0 bases from V and 4 bases from J, with 10 bases between. The CDR3 nucleotides read TGTGCCAGCAGCTTGGGAACCTCCCCCTATGGCTACACCTTC. It codes for CASSLGTSPYGYTF.

This clonotype was observed at least ten times. The genes are TRBV7-9 and TRBJ2-7; 8 nucleotides align to TRBD1. Germline CDR1 SEHNR, CDR2 FQNEAQ (reference sequence). The CDR3 is 14 residues long. J was trimmed by 2 bases and V by 5 bases; bases with no gene match: 5. CDR3 nucleotides: TGTGCCAGCAGCGCACCGGGACAGGCCTACGAGCAGTACTTC. Protein sequence: CASSAPGQAYEQYF.

This clonotype has a single count. The CDR3: CASSRGGATHYEQYF. Here the CDR3 DNA reads TGTGCCAGCAGCCGGGGGGGGGCCACCCACTACGAGCAGTACTTC. This chain uses TRBV14 with TRBJ2-7, with D possibly matching TRBD2 (7 bases). CDR1 and CDR2 from the germline V gene are SGHDN and FVKESK. Trimming left V 4 bases short and J 3 bases short, with 16 bases between. The CDR3 contains 15 residues.

A few counts support this clonotype. The rearrangement links TRBV12-3 or TRBV12-4 to TRBJ2-1, with 10 bases that match TRBD1. With 6 bases clipped from V and 8 bases from J, the junction kept 7 bases outside the gene matches. CDR3 length: 14 residues. Written as DNA, the CDR3 is TGTGCCAGCAGGAAGGGGACAGGGGTACATGAGCAGTTCTTC. Translating gives CASRKGTGVHEQFF.

The genes are TRBV5-1 and TRBJ2-7; D possibly uses TRBD1 or TRBD2 (6 bases each). CDR1 is SGHRS, CDR2 YFSETQ, per germline. The CDR3 has 14 amino acids. DNA for the CDR3: TGTGCCAGCAGCCCGGAGGGGGTTGGGGGCGAGCAGTACGTC. Its protein product is CASSPEGVGGEQYV.

The chain carries TRBV27 and TRBJ2-7; D is uncertain. The germline V gene encodes CDR1 MNHEY and CDR2 SMNVEV (reference sequence). The CDR3 is made up of 13 amino acids. With 4 bases removed from V and 0 bases from J, the gap between germline ends came to 7 bases. In DNA form, the CDR3 reads TGTGCCAGCAGTTATGGCATCTCCTACGAGCAGTACTTC. This gives the protein CASSYGISYEQYF.

This clonotype occurred a few times. This chain uses TRBV7-9 with TRBJ2-2, with D unresolved. Per germline, CDR1 SEHNR and CDR2 FQNEAQ (reference sequence). The V gene lost 4 bases and the J gene lost 2 bases, with 8 bases spanning the gap. The CDR3 totals 14 residues. The CDR3 loop reads CASSSAANTGELFF. Written as DNA, the CDR3 is TGTGCCAGCAGCTCGGCCGCCAACACCGGGGAGCTGTTTTTT.

V usage is TRBV10-2 and J usage is TRBJ1-1; the D gene is possibly TRBD1 (5 bases). V shed 3 bases and J shed 2 bases, with 10 bases lying between them. The CDR3 is made up of 14 amino acids. Germline CDR1 WSHSY, CDR2 SAAADI. This chain's CDR3 is CASSEPTENTEAFF. The CDR3, as DNA: TGCGCCAGCAGTGAACCGACAGAAAACACTGAAGCTTTCTTT.

This chain connects TRBV18 to TRBJ1-1; D may be TRBD1 (5 bases). This CDR3 contains 16 residues. V lost 2 bases, J lost 6 bases, and 19 bases lay in between. Germline CDR1 KGHSH, CDR2 LQKENI. The CDR3 protein is CASSPYQGAYLAEAFF. In DNA, the CDR3 is TGTGCCAGCTCACCATATCAGGGAGCATATCTGGCTGAAGCTTTCTTT.

The V gene is TRBV6-1, the J gene TRBJ1-5; no firm D call. CDR3 length equals 13 residues. V lost 6 bases and J lost 4, with 10 bases in between. The germline CDR1 and CDR2 sequences are MNHNS and SASEGT. The CDR3 nucleotides read TGTGCCAGCAGGCTAACGGATAATCAGCCCCAGCATTTT. This sequence encodes CASRLTDNQPQHF.

This clonotype occurred a few times. The chain joins TRBV7-9 to TRBJ2-7; D possibly corresponds to TRBD1 (5 bases). The CDR3 runs 15 residues. The V gene's germline CDR1 is SEHNR and CDR2 FQNEAQ (reference sequence). V gave up 4 bases and J gave up 1 base, with 14 bases separating them. Here the CDR3 DNA reads TGTGCCAGCAGCTACCTCCCGACAGCTTCCTACGAGCAGTACTTC. This codes for CASSYLPTASYEQYF.

This clonotype was seen more than once but under ten times. DNA of the CDR3: TGCGCCAGCAGTGAGGGCGGAAATATCATGAACACTGAAGCTTTCTTT. It yields the protein CASSEGGNIMNTEAFF. The chain couples TRBV10-1 to TRBJ1-1; no clear D. Germline V lookup: CDR1 WNHNN, CDR2 SYGVQD (reference sequence). V was shortened by 2 bases and J by 0 bases, with 13 bases between the two germline ends. The CDR3 has 16 residues.

This chain joins TRBV3-1 and TRBJ2-3; TRBD2 aligns across 9 bases. Germline CDR1 and CDR2: LGHDT and YNNKEL (reference sequence). The V and J ends lost 0 bases and 4 bases, in that order; junction bases with no gene match: 5. The CDR3 consists of 16 residues. CDR3 in DNA: TGTGCCAGCAGCCAAGACGGCGGGGGGGCCGCAGATACGCAGTATTTT. It translates to CASSQDGGGAADTQYF.

This chain links TRBV7-9 with TRBJ2-2; 8 nucleotides match TRBD1. Looked up from germline, CDR1 is SEHNR and CDR2 is FQNEAQ (reference sequence). The trim removed 5 bases at V and 10 bases at J, leaving 9 bases unmatched. The CDR3 is 14 residues long. The CDR3 loop is CASSPPDRVLELFF. In DNA, the CDR3 is TGTGCCAGCAGCCCCCCGGACAGGGTTTTGGAGCTGTTTTTT.

This clonotype occurred a few times. The chain employs TRBV18 and TRBJ2-6, with a possible D match to TRBD2 (5 bases). The V and J ends lost 1 base and 0 bases respectively, with 13 bases between them. Looked up from germline, CDR1 is KGHSH and CDR2 is LQKENI. The length of the CDR3 is 18 residues. The CDR3 nucleotides are TGTGCCAGCTCACCACAAGGGAGCTACTTCTCTGGGGCCAACGTCCTGACTTTC. This encodes CASSPQGSYFSGANVLTF.

The chain is built from TRBV5-1 and TRBJ2-3, with a tentative D call TRBD1 (5 bases). Per the germline V gene, CDR1 is SGHRS and CDR2 is YFSETQ. CDR3 length: 16 residues. V dropped 3 bases and J dropped 0 bases, with 14 bases sitting between them. The CDR3 coding sequence is TGCGCCAGCAGCTCGAAGGGGCACGCGAGCACAGATACGCAGTATTTT. Translating gives CASSSKGHASTDTQYF.

This chain joins TRBV4-2 and TRBJ2-1; TRBD1 agrees at 9 bases. V shed 1 base and J 7 bases; nucleotides not matched to a gene: 5. The CDR3 consists of 15 residues. CDR1 and CDR2 from the germline V gene are LGHNA and YNFKEQ. CDR3 sequence: CASSQAPGQGNEQFF. In nucleotides, the CDR3 is TGTGCCAGCAGCCAAGCCCCAGGACAGGGGAATGAGCAGTTCTTC.

This clonotype was picked up one time. This rearrangement joins TRBV27 to TRBJ2-7; the D gene is possibly TRBD1 (5 bases). This CDR3 is 17 amino acids long. V was trimmed by 6 bases and J by 2 bases, leaving 23 bases between them. Germline V gene lookup returns CDR1 MNHEY and CDR2 SMNVEV (reference sequence). The CDR3 nucleotides read TGTGCCAGCAGCTATCAGGCTCCGACAGTAGTTACCTACGAGCAGTACTTC. The encoded protein is CASSYQAPTVVTYEQYF.